This entry is about one TCR beta chain. Its ends do not fully match the called genes, so a read error is possible. The data are from a study of tumor and adjacent non-tumor tissue in lung cancer. CDR3 size: 16 residues. Germline values: CDR1 SGHKS, CDR2 YYEKEE (reference sequence). Three rounds of nested PCR, following a modified ARM-PCR protocol, produced the TCRbeta library. TCRdb redid the calling of the multiplex PCR reads with MiXCR, one entry per CDR3 protein. The table has under 45,000 distinct CDR3 sequences, 60% seen once; the top ten hold about 50%. The template was RNA from unsorted bulk tissue. This non-tumor lung sample came from over 3 cm beyond the tumor edge.

This TCR was recovered from a man aged 50-60 years with non-small cell lung cancer. The sample consisted of distant non-tumor lung tissue. This chain links TRBV5-5 with TRBJ1-1; a weak D match, TRBD1 (6 bases). The CDR3 is CASSLTSDGWDTGAFF. The CDR3 DNA sequence: TGTGCCAGCAGCTTGACTAGTGACGGTTGGGACACTGGAGCTTTCTTT. The full variable domain, in which reference TRBV5-5 and TRBJ1-1 provide the parts outside the CDR3, is DAGVTQSPTHLIKTRGQQVTLRCSPISGHKSVSWYQQVLGQGPQFIFQYYEKEERGRGNFPDRFSARQFPNYSSELNVNALLLGDSALYLCASSLTSDGWDTGAFFGQGTRLTVV.